Listed below are T cell receptor beta chains from one sample, sequenced in a study of beta chain features in type 1 diabetes. The data were produced by immunoSEQ multiplex PCR, yet TCRdb's version contains in-frame clones alone and is incomplete. Among approximately 300,000 clones listed, 11% were seen once. Sequencing was carried out using naive CD4+ T cells from blood. The receptors stem from a woman aged 25 to 39 in good health. Both conserved end residues are part of each CDR3. The order of the fields is clone size, V gene, J gene, D gene, CDR3 protein, CDR3 DNA. A D gene is named only where the DNA matches it firmly. Expanded clones are given a class, and other clones once, few, many or no size at all.

NA,TRBV5-1,TRBJ2-2,TRBD1,CASSLAGQGNTGELFF,TGCGCCAGCAGCTTGGCAGGACAGGGGAACACCGGGGAGCTGTTTTTT
few,TRBV27,TRBJ1-2,NA,CASSLGQGYGYTF,TGTGCCAGCAGTTTGGGTCAGGGCTATGGCTACACCTTC
few,TRBV5-4,TRBJ2-3,TRBD2,CASSLRLAGPTDTQYF,TGTGCCAGCAGCTTGAGGTTAGCGGGACCCACAGATACGCAGTATTTT
few,TRBV9,TRBJ2-1,NA,CASSVGGRSNSYNEQFF,TGTGCCAGCAGCGTAGGTGGTAGATCGAACTCCTACAATGAGCAGTTCTTC
NA,TRBV6-5,TRBJ1-3,NA,CASSGGRDTIYF,TGTGCCAGCTCCGGGGGACGAGACACCATATATTTT
few,TRBV18,TRBJ1-1,TRBD1,CASSFSGTGGLNTEAFF,TGTGCCAGCTCCTTCTCCGGGACAGGGGGCCTGAACACTGAAGCTTTCTTT
few,TRBV4-2,TRBJ1-1,NA,CASSQTGPTEAFF,TGTGCCAGCAGCCAAACAGGGCCCACTGAAGCTTTCTTT
NA,TRBV5-1,TRBJ2-5,NA,CASSHQGSQETQYF,TGCGCCAGCAGCCATCAGGGGAGCCAAGAGACCCAGTACTTC
NA,TRBV9,TRBJ1-2,TRBD1,CASSVEAGGGYGYTF,TGTGCCAGCAGCGTAGAGGCAGGGGGCGGCTATGGCTACACCTTC
few,TRBV7-3,TRBJ2-5,TRBD2,CASSLGLAGGPETQYF,TGTGCCAGCAGCCTAGGACTAGCGGGAGGGCCGGAGACCCAGTACTTC
NA,TRBV19,TRBJ2-3,NA,CASRNRDLSSTDTQYF,TGTGCCAGTAGGAACAGGGACCTATCAAGCACAGATACGCAGTATTTT
NA,TRBV18,TRBJ1-4,NA,CASSAGAGEKLFF,TGTGCCAGCTCGGCAGGGGCTGGTGAAAAACTGTTTTTT
few,TRBV28,TRBJ2-4,NA,CASSSPGTGAKNIQYF,TGTGCCAGCAGTTCCCCCGGCACAGGGGCCAAAAACATTCAGTACTTC
NA,TRBV28,TRBJ2-3,TRBD1,CASRPLGQGTDTQYF,TGTGCCAGCAGGCCCCTGGGACAGGGAACAGATACGCAGTATTTT
NA,TRBV9,TRBJ2-3,NA,CASSEGRFKDTQYF,TGTGCCAGCAGCGAGGGGCGTTTTAAGGATACGCAGTATTTT
NA,TRBV30,TRBJ2-1,NA,CAWSRGNEQFF,TGTGCCTGGAGTAGGGGCAATGAGCAGTTCTTC
NA,TRBV15,TRBJ2-1,NA,CATSSSGVWDEQFF,TGTGCCACCAGCAGCTCAGGGGTATGGGATGAGCAGTTCTTC
NA,TRBV4-2,TRBJ2-3,NA,CASSQTPLARADTQYF,TGTGCCAGCAGCCAAACCCCCCTAGCGAGAGCAGATACGCAGTATTTT
NA,TRBV4-1,TRBJ2-5,NA,CASSQVGPGEETQYF,TGCGCCAGCAGCCAAGTGGGGCCAGGGGAAGAGACCCAGTACTTC
NA,TRBV11-2,TRBJ1-2,NA,CASVGIQGRGNGYTF,TGTGCCAGCGTAGGAATACAGGGAAGGGGGAATGGCTACACCTTC
few,TRBV5-6,TRBJ1-1,NA,CASSFQGPTEAFF,TGTGCCAGCAGTTTCCAGGGGCCCACTGAAGCTTTCTTT
few,TRBV29-1,TRBJ2-5,TRBD1,CSVGGGGETQYF,TGCAGCGTAGGGGGCGGTGGGGAGACCCAGTACTTC
few,TRBV7-2,TRBJ2-7,NA,CASSLVGTSYEQYF,TGTGCCAGCAGCTTAGTTGGGACTTCCTACGAGCAGTACTTC
NA,TRBV4-3,TRBJ2-1,TRBD2,CASSRRTSGRDNEQFF,TGCGCCAGCAGCCGACGGACTAGCGGGAGAGACAATGAGCAGTTCTTC
NA,TRBV7-2,TRBJ1-1,TRBD1,CASSHQEQGAEAFF,TGTGCCAGCAGCCATCAAGAACAGGGGGCTGAAGCTTTCTTT
few,TRBV7-3,TRBJ2-2,NA,CASRLEGTNTGELFF,TGTGCCAGCAGACTTGAGGGTACGAACACCGGGGAGCTGTTTTTT
few,TRBV7-2,TRBJ2-7,NA,CASSFGGNSYEQYF,TGTGCCAGCAGCTTTGGCGGGAACTCCTACGAGCAGTACTTC
few,TRBV6-5,TRBJ1-2,TRBD1,CASSYSATGNYGYTF,TGTGCCAGCAGTTACTCGGCGACAGGGAACTATGGCTACACCTTC
NA,TRBV4-2,TRBJ1-2,NA,CASSQEWQVNYGYTF,TGTGCCAGCAGCCAAGAATGGCAAGTTAACTATGGCTACACCTTC
few,TRBV7-2,TRBJ2-5,TRBD1,CASSRETGQETQYF,TGTGCCAGCAGCCGAGAGACAGGGCAAGAGACCCAGTACTTC
NA,TRBV6-7,TRBJ2-7,TRBD2,CASSYSGLATYSYEQYF,TGTGCCAGCAGTTACTCGGGACTAGCGACCTACTCCTACGAGCAGTACTTC
few,TRBV7-9,TRBJ2-7,TRBD1,CASSSPRDRVYEQYF,TGTGCCAGCAGCTCCCCCCGCGACAGGGTCTACGAGCAGTACTTC
NA,TRBV15,TRBJ2-7,NA,CATSRGTGVSYEQYF,TGTGCCACCAGCAGAGGAACCGGGGTCTCCTACGAGCAGTACTTC
few,TRBV5-1,TRBJ2-1,NA,CASRSSSGEQFF,TGCGCCAGCAGGTCCTCCTCAGGCGAGCAGTTCTTC
NA,TRBV5-1,TRBJ2-5,TRBD1,CASSLDPGQPETQYF,TGCGCCAGCAGCTTGGACCCGGGACAGCCAGAGACCCAGTACTTC
few,TRBV7-2,TRBJ1-2,NA,CASSLVLETYGYTF,TGTGCCAGCAGCTTAGTTCTGGAGACCTATGGCTACACCTTC
few,TRBV7-2,TRBJ2-7,TRBD2,CASSLAAGGAYEQYF,TGTGCCAGCAGCTTAGCTGCGGGAGGGGCTTACGAGCAGTACTTC
NA,TRBV29-1,TRBJ2-1,TRBD2,CSAKHIAGGSYNEQFF,TGCAGCGCCAAACACATTGCGGGAGGATCCTACAATGAGCAGTTCTTC
few,TRBV19,TRBJ2-7,TRBD2,CASSASLGAGASEQYF,TGTGCCAGTAGTGCCTCCTTAGGTGCGGGAGCTTCCGAGCAGTACTTC
few,TRBV9,TRBJ2-1,NA,CASAGHKTYNEQFF,TGTGCCAGCGCCGGACACAAAACTTACAATGAGCAGTTCTTC
few,TRBV7-2,TRBJ2-3,NA,CASSPYRDGTDTQYF,TGTGCCAGCAGCCCCTATCGGGATGGGACAGATACGCAGTATTTT
NA,TRBV5-4,TRBJ1-2,TRBD1,CASSRGWTGGDYGYTF,TGTGCCAGCAGCCGGGGGTGGACAGGGGGCGACTATGGCTACACCTTC
NA,TRBV11-2,TRBJ2-3,TRBD2,CASSPSGRATDTQYF,TGTGCCAGCAGTCCGAGCGGGAGGGCCACAGATACGCAGTATTTT
few,TRBV19,TRBJ2-3,NA,CASSIAGSTDTQYF,TGTGCCAGTAGTATTGCGGGAAGCACAGATACGCAGTATTTT
NA,TRBV29-1,TRBJ1-5,NA,CSVEEGTNQPQHF,TGCAGCGTTGAAGAGGGGACAAATCAGCCCCAGCATTTT
NA,TRBV30,TRBJ1-1,NA,CAWRIPGRDLTEAFF,TGTGCCTGGAGAATCCCAGGCAGGGACTTGACTGAAGCTTTCTTT
NA,TRBV7-3,TRBJ2-1,TRBD2,CASRRLAGDSEQFF,TGTGCCAGCAGACGACTAGCGGGAGATAGTGAGCAGTTCTTC
NA,TRBV7-2,TRBJ2-1,NA,CASSFVRNEQFF,TGTGCCAGCAGCTTTGTGCGCAATGAGCAGTTCTTC
few,TRBV7-9,TRBJ2-3,TRBD2,CASSLARAGVADTQYF,TGTGCCAGCAGCTTAGCGCGGGCGGGAGTCGCTGATACGCAGTATTTT
NA,TRBV2,TRBJ2-1,TRBD2,CASRGGRASYNEQFF,TGTGCCAGCAGGGGCGGGAGAGCCTCCTACAATGAGCAGTTCTTC
NA,TRBV18,TRBJ1-2,TRBD1,CASSQGQGRENYGYTF,TGTGCCAGCTCCCAGGGACAGGGAAGGGAAAACTATGGCTACACCTTC
NA,TRBV28,TRBJ1-2,TRBD1,CASSPSGGTPTVANYGYTF,TGTGCCAGCAGTCCATCAGGGGGCACCCCCACCGTCGCTAACTATGGCTACACCTTC
few,TRBV7-9,TRBJ2-5,NA,CASSLAGETQYF,TGTGCCAGCAGCCTCGCGGGGGAGACCCAGTACTTC
few,TRBV7-9,TRBJ2-7,NA,CASSLEPGQSYEQYF,TGTGCCAGCAGCTTAGAGCCCGGACAGTCCTACGAGCAGTACTTC
few,TRBV21-1,TRBJ2-3,NA,CASRSRRGASTDTQYF,TGTGCCAGCCGATCCCGGAGGGGAGCTAGCACAGATACGCAGTATTTT
NA,TRBV4-3,TRBJ2-3,TRBD2,CASSPSGLSGSTDTQYF,TGCGCCAGCAGCCCGTCGGGCCTTAGCGGGAGCACAGATACGCAGTATTTT
NA,TRBV10-3,TRBJ2-7,TRBD2,CAISGASGNYEQYF,TGTGCCATCAGTGGTGCTAGCGGGAACTACGAGCAGTACTTC